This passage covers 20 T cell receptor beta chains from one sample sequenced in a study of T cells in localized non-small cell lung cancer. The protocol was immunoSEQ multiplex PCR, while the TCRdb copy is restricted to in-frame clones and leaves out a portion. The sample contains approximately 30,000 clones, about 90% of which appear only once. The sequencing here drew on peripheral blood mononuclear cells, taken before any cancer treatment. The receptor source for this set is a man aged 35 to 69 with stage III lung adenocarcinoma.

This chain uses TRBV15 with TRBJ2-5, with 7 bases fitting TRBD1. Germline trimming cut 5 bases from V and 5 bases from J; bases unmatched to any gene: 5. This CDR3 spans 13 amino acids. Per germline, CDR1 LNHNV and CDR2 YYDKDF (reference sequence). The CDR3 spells CATSGQAVETQYF. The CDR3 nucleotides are TGTGCCACCAGCGGACAGGCGGTGGAGACCCAGTACTTC.

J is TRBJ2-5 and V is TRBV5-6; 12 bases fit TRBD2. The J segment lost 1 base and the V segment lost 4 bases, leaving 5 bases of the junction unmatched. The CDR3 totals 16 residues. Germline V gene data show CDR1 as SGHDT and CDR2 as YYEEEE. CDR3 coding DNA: TGTGCCAGCAGCCTACTAGCGGGGGGCCCCCAAGAGACCCAGTACTTC. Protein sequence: CASSLLAGGPQETQYF.

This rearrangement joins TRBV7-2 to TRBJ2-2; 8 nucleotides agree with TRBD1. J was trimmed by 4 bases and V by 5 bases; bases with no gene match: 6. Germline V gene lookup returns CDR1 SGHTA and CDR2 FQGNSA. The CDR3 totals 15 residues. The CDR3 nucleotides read TGTGCCAGCAGCCCGGACAGGGTGGCCACCGGGGAGCTGTTTTTT. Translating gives CASSPDRVATGELFF.

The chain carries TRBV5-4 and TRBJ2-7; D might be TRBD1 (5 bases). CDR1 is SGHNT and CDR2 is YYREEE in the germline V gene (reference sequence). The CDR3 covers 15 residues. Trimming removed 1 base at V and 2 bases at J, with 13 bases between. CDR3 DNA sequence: TGTGCCAGCAGCTTGATTCAGGGTCTAACCTACGAGCAGTACTTC. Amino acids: CASSLIQGLTYEQYF.

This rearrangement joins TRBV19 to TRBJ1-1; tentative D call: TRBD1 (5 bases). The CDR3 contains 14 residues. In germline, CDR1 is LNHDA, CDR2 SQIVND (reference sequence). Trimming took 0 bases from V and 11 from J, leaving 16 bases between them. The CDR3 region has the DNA TGTGCCAGTAGTATAGATCACTCCCCCAAGGGGGCTTTCTTT. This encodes CASSIDHSPKGAFF.

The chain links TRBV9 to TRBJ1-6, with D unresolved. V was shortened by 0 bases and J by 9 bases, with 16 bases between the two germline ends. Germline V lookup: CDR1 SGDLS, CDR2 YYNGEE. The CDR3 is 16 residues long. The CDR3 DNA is TGTGCCAGCAGCGTAGATCCCGACTTGAGTGGTTCACCCCTCCACTTT. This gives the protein CASSVDPDLSGSPLHF.

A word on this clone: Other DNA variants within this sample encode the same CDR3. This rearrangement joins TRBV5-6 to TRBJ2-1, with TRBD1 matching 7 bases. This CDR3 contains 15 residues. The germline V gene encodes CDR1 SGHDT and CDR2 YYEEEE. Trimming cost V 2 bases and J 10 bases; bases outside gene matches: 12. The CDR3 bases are TGTGCCAGCAGCTTTGGACAGGTTACCCTCGACGAGCAGTTCTTC. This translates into CASSFGQVTLDEQFF.

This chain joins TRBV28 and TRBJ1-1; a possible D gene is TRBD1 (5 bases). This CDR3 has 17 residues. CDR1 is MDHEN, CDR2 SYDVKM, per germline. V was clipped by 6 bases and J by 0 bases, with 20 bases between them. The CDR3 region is CASSTPVGDPLNTEAFF. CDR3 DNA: TGTGCCAGCAGCACCCCCGTGGGGGACCCACTGAACACTGAAGCTTTCTTT.

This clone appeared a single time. This CDR3 is CASSYSQNQPQHF. The CDR3 nucleotides read TGTGCCAGCAGTTACTCGCAGAATCAGCCCCAGCATTTT. The chain combines TRBV6-5 with TRBJ1-5, with D unresolved. The CDR3 spans 13 residues. CDR1 is MNHEY and CDR2 is SVGAGI in the germline V gene. Deletions cut 0 bases from V and 4 bases from J, with 4 bases between.

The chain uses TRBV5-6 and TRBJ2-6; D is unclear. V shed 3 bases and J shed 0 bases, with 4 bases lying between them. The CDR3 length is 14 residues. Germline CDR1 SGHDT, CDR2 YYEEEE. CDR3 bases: TGTGCCAGCAGCTCCATCTCTGGGGCCAACGTCCTGACTTTC. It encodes CASSSISGANVLTF.

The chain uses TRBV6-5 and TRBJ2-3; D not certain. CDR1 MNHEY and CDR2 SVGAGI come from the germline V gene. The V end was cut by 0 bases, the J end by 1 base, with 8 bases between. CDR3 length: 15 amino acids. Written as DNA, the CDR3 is TGTGCCAGCAGTTACTCGAGCTATCGCACAGATACGCAGTATTTT. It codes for CASSYSSYRTDTQYF.

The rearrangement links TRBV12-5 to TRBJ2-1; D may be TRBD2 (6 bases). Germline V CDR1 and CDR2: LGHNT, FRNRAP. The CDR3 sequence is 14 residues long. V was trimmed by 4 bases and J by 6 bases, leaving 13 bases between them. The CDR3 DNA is TGTGCTAGTGGTTCCCCGGGACTTAGCAATGAGCAGTTCTTC. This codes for CASGSPGLSNEQFF.

The CDR3 bases are TGTGCCAGCAGTTCAGGGAGGGTAGGGAACATTCAGTACTTC. It codes for CASSSGRVGNIQYF. The rearrangement links TRBV28 to TRBJ2-4; 7 positions match TRBD2. From germline, CDR1 is MDHEN and CDR2 SYDVKM. V was clipped by 4 bases and J by 7 bases; unmatched bases: 7. This CDR3 contains 14 residues. The variable domain in full, completed from reference TRBV28 and TRBJ2-4, reads DVKVTQSSRYLVKRTGEKVFLECVQDMDHENMFWYRQDPGLGLRLIYFSYDVKMKEKGDIPEGYSVSREKKERFSLILESASTNQTSMYLCASSSGRVGNIQYFGAGTRLSVL.

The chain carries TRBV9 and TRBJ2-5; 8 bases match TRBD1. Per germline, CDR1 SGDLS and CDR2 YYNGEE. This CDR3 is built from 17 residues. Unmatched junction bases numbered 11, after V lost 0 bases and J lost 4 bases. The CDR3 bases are TGTGCCAGCAGCGTAGGGTGGGAGACAGGGGTTGTAGAGACCCAGTACTTC. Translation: CASSVGWETGVVETQYF.

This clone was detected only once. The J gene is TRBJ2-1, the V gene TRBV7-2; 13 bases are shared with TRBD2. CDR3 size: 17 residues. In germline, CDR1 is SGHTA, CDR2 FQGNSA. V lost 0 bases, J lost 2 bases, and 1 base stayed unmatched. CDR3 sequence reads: CASSLATSGGAYNEQFF. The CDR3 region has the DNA TGTGCCAGCAGCTTAGCAACTAGCGGGGGGGCCTACAATGAGCAGTTCTTC.

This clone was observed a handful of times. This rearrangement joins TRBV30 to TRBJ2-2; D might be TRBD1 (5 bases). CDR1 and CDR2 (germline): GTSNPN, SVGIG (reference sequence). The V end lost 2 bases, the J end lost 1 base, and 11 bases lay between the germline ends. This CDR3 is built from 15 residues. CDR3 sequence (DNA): TGTGCCTGGAGTCGGACATCTCTGAACACCGGGGAGCTGTTTTTT. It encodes CAWSRTSLNTGELFF.

The DNA for the CDR3 is TGTGCCTGGAGTGCCAGAGATGAGCAGTTCTTC. This gives the protein CAWSARDEQFF. The chain has TRBV30 and TRBJ2-1; no firm D call. V was shortened by 1 base and J by 8 bases, with 6 bases between the two germline ends. CDR1 is GTSNPN and CDR2 is SVGIG in the germline V gene (reference sequence). The CDR3 spans 11 residues.

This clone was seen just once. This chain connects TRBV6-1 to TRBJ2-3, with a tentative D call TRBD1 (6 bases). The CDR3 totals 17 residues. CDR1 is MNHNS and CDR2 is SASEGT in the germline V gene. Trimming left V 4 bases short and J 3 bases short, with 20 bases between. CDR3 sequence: CASSVDFGQRPTDTQYF. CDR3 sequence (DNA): TGTGCCAGCAGTGTAGACTTTGGACAGCGGCCGACAGATACGCAGTATTTT.

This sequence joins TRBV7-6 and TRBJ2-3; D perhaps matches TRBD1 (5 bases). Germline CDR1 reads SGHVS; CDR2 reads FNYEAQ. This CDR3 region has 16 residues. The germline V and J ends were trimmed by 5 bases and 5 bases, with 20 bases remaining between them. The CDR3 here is CASSRQKGILRDTQYF. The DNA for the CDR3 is TGTGCCAGCAGCAGACAGAAGGGGATTCTACGAGATACGCAGTATTTT.

CDR3 DNA: TGTGCCAGCAGCAAAGGGGACTACTCCTACAATGAGCAGTTCTTC. Its translation: CASSKGDYSYNEQFF. This chain uses TRBV21-1 with TRBJ2-1; the table gives TRBD2 as D, unverified against the DNA. TRBV21-1 is a pseudogene segment. The CDR3 has 15 amino acids.